A single sample gave rise to the 13 T cell receptor beta chains below, sequenced in a study of T cells in Graves' hyperthyroidism and ophthalmopathy. What was amplified from RNA transcripts were TCR beta CDR3 regions. A set of HTBI primers served as the primers for a first-round RT-PCR of the TCR CDR3. A single record per CDR3 protein comes from TCRdb applying MiXCR to the multiplex PCR reads. The sample has fewer than 400,000 distinct CDR3 sequences; around 16% are singletons. Material: blood. The receptor source for this set is a man younger than 40 with Graves' hyperthyroidism.

This clonotype appeared a few times. J is TRBJ1-2 and V is TRBV25-1; D unresolved. The CDR3 consists of 13 residues. Germline assignment: CDR1 MGHDK and CDR2 SYGVNS. V dropped 4 bases and J dropped 2 bases, with 8 bases sitting between them. CDR3 DNA sequence: TGTGCCAGCAGTGTTATTTCGAACTATGGCTACACCTTC. Its protein is CASSVISNYGYTF.

V and J are TRBV6-5 and TRBJ2-7; no firm D call. The CDR3 has 15 amino acids. V was cut by 0 bases and J by 0 bases, with 9 bases left in between. Per the germline V gene, CDR1 is MNHEY and CDR2 is SVGAGI. CDR3 sequence reads: CASSYSSQSSYEQYF. As DNA, the CDR3 is TGTGCCAGCAGTTACTCGTCGCAGAGCTCCTACGAGCAGTACTTC.

This clonotype has a count of ten or more. The chain links TRBV3-1 to TRBJ1-2; D possibly corresponds to TRBD1 (5 bases). The V and J ends lost 3 bases and 6 bases respectively, with 14 bases between them. The germline CDR1 and CDR2 sequences are LGHDT and YNNKEL (reference sequence). The CDR3 has 14 residues. The CDR3 DNA is TGTGCCAGCAGCCATTTCGACAGACGGCATGGCTACACCTTC. Translated, it gives CASSHFDRRHGYTF.

This clonotype was counted at least ten times. The chain is built from TRBV5-1 and TRBJ2-1; D uncertain. Germline V gene sequence: CDR1 SGHRS, CDR2 YFSETQ. There are 16 residues in the CDR3. The V gene lost 7 bases and the J gene lost 0 bases, with 17 bases spanning the gap. The CDR3 bases are TGCGCCAGCGGGCACGACAACCAAAGCTCCTACAATGAGCAGTTCTTC. Its protein product is CASGHDNQSSYNEQFF.

This clonotype was seen repeatedly, ten times or more. The chain uses TRBV5-1 and TRBJ1-1, with TRBD1 identical over 7 bases. J was trimmed by 2 bases and V by 0 bases; bases with no gene match: 4. The CDR3 has 15 residues. Looked up from germline, CDR1 is SGHRS and CDR2 is YFSETQ. In DNA, the CDR3 is TGCGCCAGCAGCTTGGAAGGGGGCGGCAACACTGAAGCTTTCTTT. This translates into CASSLEGGGNTEAFF.

This clonotype was detected many times. The rearrangement links TRBV7-2 to TRBJ2-1; 7 bases fit TRBD2. The CDR3 spans 15 residues. V was clipped by 4 bases and J by 5 bases; unmatched bases: 8. Germline loops: CDR1 SGHTA, CDR2 FQGNSA. The CDR3 DNA reads as TGTGCCAGCAGCTCGAGAACCGGGACTAACAATGAGCAGTTCTTC. Amino acids: CASSSRTGTNNEQFF.

This clonotype was found many times. The chain employs TRBV24-1 and TRBJ2-7; D is ambiguous. Germline CDR1 and CDR2: KGHDR and SFDVKD. Trimming took 3 bases from V and 2 from J, leaving 7 bases between them. The CDR3 loop spans 13 amino acids. In nucleotides, the CDR3 is TGTGCCACCAGTGATCGAACAACCTACGAGCAGTACTTC. Translation gives CATSDRTTYEQYF.

This clonotype showed up just a few times. This sequence joins TRBV27 and TRBJ1-5, with D maybe TRBD1 (5 bases). The CDR3 sequence is 15 residues long. In germline, CDR1 is MNHEY, CDR2 SMNVEV (reference sequence). Trimming stripped 2 bases from V and 6 bases from J, with 14 bases between. In nucleotides, the CDR3 is TGTGCCAGCAGTTTAAGTGACCCGAGGGGTCAGCCCCAGCATTTT. Its translation is CASSLSDPRGQPQHF.

V gene TRBV7-9 combines with J gene TRBJ2-1, with 12 bases fitting TRBD2. This CDR3 is 19 amino acids long. With 5 bases clipped from V and 4 bases from J, the junction kept 15 bases outside the gene matches. The germline V gene encodes CDR1 SEHNR and CDR2 FQNEAQ (reference sequence). The CDR3 sequence: CASSPWRETSGSLYNEQFF. The DNA of the CDR3 is TGTGCCAGCAGCCCCTGGAGGGAGACTAGCGGGAGTTTATACAATGAGCAGTTCTTC.

This clonotype was picked up many times. The CDR3 coding sequence is TGTGCCAGCTGGGGGCAGCCGTACGAGCAGTACTTC. Translation gives CASWGQPYEQYF. V and J are TRBV2 and TRBJ2-7, with D perhaps TRBD1 (6 bases). The CDR3 loop spans 12 amino acids. The V end lost 8 bases, the J end lost 4 bases, and 12 bases lay between the germline ends. CDR1 is SNHLY, CDR2 FYNNEI, per germline.

This clonotype appeared many times. The chain links TRBV5-1 to TRBJ1-5; D gene uncertain. Germline CDR1 is SGHRS and CDR2 is YFSETQ. V lost 2 bases and J 3 bases, leaving 12 bases between the germline ends. This CDR3 is 15 amino acids long. CDR3 protein: CASSLSPGDNQPQHF. DNA of the CDR3: TGCGCCAGCAGCTTATCCCCGGGAGACAATCAGCCCCAGCATTTT.

The V and J genes are TRBV28 and TRBJ2-4; 10 nucleotides line up with TRBD1. V shed 5 bases, J shed 7 bases, and the junction held 2 bases outside the gene matches. This CDR3 is 13 amino acids long. Germline lookup yields CDR1 MDHEN and CDR2 SYDVKM. CDR3 sequence: CASSGTGDNIQYF. Written as DNA, the CDR3 is TGTGCCAGCAGTGGGACAGGGGACAACATTCAGTACTTC.

This sequence joins TRBV7-9 and TRBJ2-2; D perhaps matches TRBD2 (5 bases). Germline loops: CDR1 SEHNR, CDR2 FQNEAQ (reference sequence). Trimming shortened V by 5 bases and J by 3 bases, and 13 bases separated the two germline ends. CDR3 size: 15 residues. CDR3 DNA: TGTGCCAGCAGCCAAGTTTCGGGGTACACCGGGGAGCTGTTTTTT. It yields the protein CASSQVSGYTGELFF.